In this sample, the clone carrying this T cell receptor beta chain turned up a few times. Its antigen remains unknown. Using CD45RO/CCR7/CD25/CD127/CD95/CD27, CD4+ naive, central memory, regulatory and stem cell-like memory cells were sorted. The sequenced template was cDNA made from the entire isolated RNA. Generated by immunoSEQ multiplex PCR, the TCRdb table keeps only in-frame clones and is missing some. The sample holds 200,000 to 250,000 clones; roughly 11% are singletons and the top ten take approximately 1.3%. The data were taken from a study of beta chain features in type 1 diabetes. Germline assignment: CDR1 MDHEN and CDR2 SYDVKM. Trimming removed 4 bases from V and 2 bases from J; junction bases left unmatched: 10. This CDR3 has 16 amino acids. Study-level findings and limits: The naive, central memory and Treg TCRB repertoires looked more alike in patients than they did in healthy donors. It was not settled here whether HLA type affects TCRB rearrangement. Using cDNA template may skew counts toward highly expressing activated cells.

The receptor was derived from a man between 18 and 29 years old in good health. The genes are TRBV28 and TRBJ2-7; 8 bases fit TRBD1. Source material: central memory CD4+ T cells from blood. CDR3 in amino acids: CASSSHGQGLTYEQYF. The CDR3 DNA is TGTGCCAGCAGTTCTCATGGACAGGGATTGACCTACGAGCAGTACTTC.